The clone carrying this T cell receptor beta chain came up many times. The antigen remains undetermined. For the second PCR, which ran for about 7 to 11 cycles, a sample-barcoded 5' primer and a J-beta primer mix were used. In TCRdb, the 5' RACE reads were re-called with MiXCR into one record per CDR3 protein. The sample holds 550,000 to 650,000 distinct CDR3 sequences, roughly 30% seen once. This sample was included in a study of blood T cells in healthy people across ages. General study findings and limits: With naive T cell percentage, TCR beta diversity showed a strong correlation. The study lacked donor CMV status, which possibly confounded expanded clonotype changes.

Investigators took around 10 milliliters of peripheral blood from every donor. Isolation recovered at least 6 million PBMCs from every sample. V was clipped by 3 bases and J by 0 bases, with 3 bases between them. The CDR3 consists of 12 residues. The germline V gene encodes CDR1 DFQATT and CDR2 SNEGSKA (reference sequence). The chain couples TRBV20-1 to TRBJ1-5; D gene unclear. The source of this sequence is a woman of 80 years or more in good health. Specimen: blood. DNA for the CDR3: TGCAGTGCTAGGGGTAGCAATCAGCCCCAGCATTTT. It translates to CSARGSNQPQHF.